The rows below give T cell receptor beta chains drawn from one sample of a study of shared clonotypes between healthy human individuals. Generated by immunoSEQ multiplex PCR, the TCRdb table keeps only in-frame clones and is missing some. The table shows nearly 500,000 clones, with about 79% occurring only once. Sequences were obtained from PBMCs. The origin of the receptors is a woman between 40 and 50 years old in good health. Some clones in this sample may be carry-over from other donors' samples. Both conserved end residues are part of each CDR3. The D gene is left open where the match is weak. Clone size appears in some rows only: once, few, many, or a class for an expanded clone.

V gene: TRBV18
J gene: TRBJ2-5
clone size: few
D gene: -
CDR3 protein: CASSPGSTGLEQYF
CDR3 DNA: TGTGCCAGCTCACCAGGGTCGACAGGTCTGGAGCAGTACTTC

V gene: TRBV4-1
J gene: TRBJ2-7
clone size: -
D gene: -
CDR3 protein: CASSQEAGYYEQYF
CDR3 DNA: TGCGCCAGCAGCCAAGAGGCAGGGTACTACGAGCAGTACTTC

V gene: TRBV5-4
J gene: TRBJ2-2
clone size: few
D gene: -
CDR3 protein: CASSLGGAGPGELFF
CDR3 DNA: TGTGCCAGCAGCTTGGGGGGCGCGGGGCCCGGGGAGCTGTTTTTT

V gene: TRBV30
J gene: TRBJ2-3
clone size: few
D gene: -
CDR3 protein: CAWGASVSTDTQYF
CDR3 DNA: TGTGCCTGGGGGGCGTCAGTTAGCACAGATACGCAGTATTTT

V gene: TRBV11-3
J gene: TRBJ1-1
clone size: -
D gene: -
CDR3 protein: CASSLSPPGRGVENTEAFF
CDR3 DNA: TGTGCCAGCAGCTTATCACCCCCAGGCAGGGGAGTTGAGAACACTGAAGCTTTCTTT

V gene: TRBV2
J gene: TRBJ1-5
clone size: -
D gene: -
CDR3 protein: CASRRELGNQPQHF
CDR3 DNA: TGTGCCAGCAGGAGGGAGCTGGGGAATCAGCCCCAGCATTTT

V gene: TRBV20-1
J gene: TRBJ1-1
clone size: -
D gene: -
CDR3 protein: CSAREGGKAFF
CDR3 DNA: TGCAGTGCTAGAGAGGGGGGGAAAGCTTTCTTT

V gene: TRBV5-1
J gene: TRBJ1-4
clone size: -
D gene: -
CDR3 protein: CASSSTGSDEKLFF
CDR3 DNA: TGCGCCAGCAGCTCTACAGGGTCGGATGAAAAACTGTTTTTT

V gene: TRBV21-1
J gene: TRBJ1-5
clone size: -
D gene: -
CDR3 protein: CASSNRDRGANQPQHF
CDR3 DNA: TGTGCCAGCAGCAACCGGGACAGGGGTGCCAATCAGCCCCAGCATTTT

V gene: TRBV5-4
J gene: TRBJ2-3
clone size: -
D gene: -
CDR3 protein: CASSLVGVRSQDTQYF
CDR3 DNA: TGTGCCAGCAGCTTAGTTGGCGTCCGGAGCCAAGATACGCAGTATTTT

V gene: TRBV19
J gene: TRBJ1-4
clone size: -
D gene: -
CDR3 protein: CASSAARATNEKLFF
CDR3 DNA: TGTGCCAGTAGTGCCGCTCGAGCAACTAATGAAAAACTGTTTTTT

V gene: TRBV15
J gene: TRBJ2-3
clone size: -
D gene: -
CDR3 protein: CATSRDSGTDTQYF
CDR3 DNA: TGTGCCACCAGCAGAGATTCGGGGACAGATACGCAGTATTTT

V gene: TRBV6-5
J gene: TRBJ2-7
clone size: -
D gene: -
CDR3 protein: CAQTNYSYEQYF
CDR3 DNA: TGTGCCCAGACGAACTACTCCTACGAGCAGTACTTC